This is a list of T cell receptor beta chains from one sample in a study of human T cells and chemical hapten exposure. TCRdb reprocessed the RACE reads with MiXCR, giving one entry per CDR3 protein. The table shows roughly 75,000 distinct CDR3 sequences, with around 9.3% occurring only once. Specimen: whole blood. These receptors were taken from a female donor in good health. Some clones in this sample may be carry-over from other donors' samples. The CDR3 runs from the conserved cysteine through the conserved F or W. The D gene is left open where the match is weak. Only some rows state a clone size, as once, few, many or a class for expanded clones.

TGCCCCCAGGATGGGGAGGGCGGCGTGGGCACTGAAGCTTTCTTT	CPQDGEGGVGTEAFF	NA	many	TRBV29-1	TRBJ1-1
TGTGCCAGCACCGAGGGGGTTGCAGATACGCAGTATTTT	CASTEGVADTQYF	NA	many	TRBV9	TRBJ2-3
TGTGCCAGCAGCCAGCCCAAAGAGACCCAGTACTTC	CASSQPKETQYF	NA	many	TRBV11-2	TRBJ2-5
TGTGCCAGCAGTGAAGTAAACTCGAGTAAACAGTACTTC	CASSEVNSSKQYF	NA	few	TRBV6-1	TRBJ2-7
TGTGCCAGCAGCCAAACGGCTAGCAGCTCTGGGGCCAACGTCCTGACTTTC	CASSQTASSSGANVLTF	NA	many	TRBV4-2	TRBJ2-6
TGTGCCAGCACCCTAGAGGGCGGAATTGAGCAGTTCTTC	CASTLEGGIEQFF	NA	NA	TRBV6-1	TRBJ2-1
TGTGCTAGCAGCCCAAATCAGGGGGCAGATACGCAGTATTTT	CASSPNQGADTQYF	TRBD1	NA	TRBV7-7	TRBJ2-3
TGCAGCGCCAAACTAACCTTCTCCTACAATGAGCAGTTCTTC	CSAKLTFSYNEQFF	NA	many	TRBV29-1	TRBJ2-1
TGTGCCAGCAGCGTAGGAACTAGCGGGGGACAAGAGACCCAGTACTTC	CASSVGTSGGQETQYF	TRBD2	many	TRBV7-3	TRBJ2-5
TGTGCCAGCAGTTCTACAGGGGGACAGGGCTTGTACTTC	CASSSTGGQGLYF	TRBD1	few	TRBV12-3/TRBV12-4	TRBJ2-4
TGTGCCAGCAGCTTGCCCGGGGGGGCTCCAGATACGCAGTATTTT	CASSLPGGAPDTQYF	TRBD2	few	TRBV5-4	TRBJ2-3
TGTGCCAGCAGCCAAAATCCGGGCACCAAACATTTT	CASSQNPGTKHF	NA	NA	TRBV16	TRBJ1-5
TGTGCCAGCAGTTACTCAGTAAGCAATCAGCCCCAGCATTTT	CASSYSVSNQPQHF	NA	few	TRBV6-6	TRBJ1-5
TGTGCCAGCAGTGAAGCGCTGAGGACAGGGGGTTATGGCTACACCTTC	CASSEALRTGGYGYTF	TRBD1	many	TRBV2	TRBJ1-2
TGTGCCAGCAGTGAATCGGTTGGACCCGAGGGGGAAGCTTTCTTT	CASSESVGPEGEAFF	NA	many	TRBV25-1	TRBJ1-1
TGTGCCAGCAGCTTAACGGTCGGCGGCAGGGGTATCCCTGAAGCTTTCTTT	CASSLTVGGRGIPEAFF	NA	many	TRBV7-3	TRBJ1-1
TGCAGTGCAAGACTAGCGGGGGCCCTGGATACGCAGTATTTT	CSARLAGALDTQYF	TRBD2	NA	TRBV20-1	TRBJ2-3
TGCGCCAGCAGCATGCAGGGGGTCTCCTACGAGCAGTACTTC	CASSMQGVSYEQYF	TRBD1	NA	TRBV5-1	TRBJ2-7
TGCGCCAGCAGCTTGGCCGTTGGGGCCAACGTCCTGACTTTC	CASSLAVGANVLTF	NA	few	TRBV5-1	TRBJ2-6
TGTGCCAGCAGCTTAGTAGGGACGGGACAGGGGAGGGGCGGGACTGAAGCTTTCTTT	CASSLVGTGQGRGGTEAFF	TRBD1	NA	TRBV7-2	TRBJ1-1
TGTGCCAGCACGATCCGGGCTGGAGCTTTCTTT	CASTIRAGAFF	NA	many	TRBV12-3/TRBV12-4	TRBJ1-1
TGTGCCAGCAGAACCAGACAGGGTCGGAATTCACCCCTCCACTTT	CASRTRQGRNSPLHF	TRBD1	many	TRBV2	TRBJ1-6
TGTGCCAGCAGCCCGCCGGGGGGAGGCCCTTACTACGAGCAGTACTTC	CASSPPGGGPYYEQYF	TRBD2	few	TRBV7-9	TRBJ2-7
TGTGCCAGCAGCTTGGTTGGGGCATGGGGAAACATTCAGTACTTC	CASSLVGAWGNIQYF	NA	NA	TRBV7-8	TRBJ2-4
TGTGCCAGCAGCCAGGGGCAGGACACAGATACGCAGTATTTT	CASSQGQDTDTQYF	NA	NA	TRBV9	TRBJ2-3
TGCGCCAGCAGCTTAACAGGGACCGAGCAGTACTTC	CASSLTGTEQYF	NA	NA	TRBV5-1	TRBJ2-7
TGTGCCAGCAGCGTAGCCGGAGGCAGTGAAAAACTGTTTTTT	CASSVAGGSEKLFF	NA	few	TRBV9	TRBJ1-4
TGCGCCAGCAGCTTGGCCGGAAATTCGGGCCAAGAGACCCAGTACTTC	CASSLAGNSGQETQYF	NA	NA	TRBV5-1	TRBJ2-5
TGTGCCAGCAGCTTAGCGCCGGGACGGTCCTACGAGCAGTACTTC	CASSLAPGRSYEQYF	NA	NA	TRBV7-2	TRBJ2-7
TGTGCCAGTAGTATCCGGGACAGACAAGAGACCCAGTACTTC	CASSIRDRQETQYF	TRBD1	NA	TRBV19	TRBJ2-5
TGTGCCACCCTTGAGGCGGAACTAGCCAAAAACATTCAGTACTTC	CATLEAELAKNIQYF	NA	many	TRBV28	TRBJ2-4
TGCAGTGCTAGACAACAGGGGAGGGGGCAGTACTTC	CSARQQGRGQYF	NA	few	TRBV20-1	TRBJ2-7
TGCGCCAGCAGCTTGTCAGGGGGCAGGAGTAATTCACCCCTCCACTTT	CASSLSGGRSNSPLHF	TRBD1	many	TRBV5-1	TRBJ1-6
TGCAGTGCTAGATGGGGGGATACGCAGTATTTT	CSARWGDTQYF	NA	many	TRBV20-1	TRBJ2-3
TGTGCCAGCAGCCAAGTAAACAGGGCTACAGATACGCAGTATTTT	CASSQVNRATDTQYF	NA	many	TRBV14	TRBJ2-3
TGTGCCAGCAGCTTATGGGGGCTCACCTACGAGCAGTACTTC	CASSLWGLTYEQYF	NA	many	TRBV13	TRBJ2-7
TGTGCCAGCAGCTTAGGAGCAGCGGGGACTGAAGCTTTCTTT	CASSLGAAGTEAFF	NA	many	TRBV7-2	TRBJ1-1
TGCGCCAGCAGCCAAGTGGGCAGGGGTAATTCACCCCTCCACTTT	CASSQVGRGNSPLHF	NA	few	TRBV4-3	TRBJ1-6
TGTGCCAGCAGTTTAAGCGGGGGTCAGAACGAGCAGTACTTC	CASSLSGGQNEQYF	TRBD2	NA	TRBV12-3/TRBV12-4	TRBJ2-7
TGTGCCAGCGGAGTAGCGGGGGCTCTCACCGGGGGGCTGTTCTTT	CASGVAGALTGGLFF	TRBD2	NA	TRBV6-4	TRBJ2-2
TGTGCCAGCAGCCCGAGGACAGTGACCACCTACGAGCAGTACTTC	CASSPRTVTTYEQYF	NA	NA	TRBV7-2	TRBJ2-7
TGTGCCAGCAGTGTCCGAGCGGGAGCTAGCACAGATACGCAGTATTTT	CASSVRAGASTDTQYF	TRBD2	few	TRBV6-1	TRBJ2-3
TGTGCCAGCAGTTCCCCCTCAGGCAGGCCAGTGGCCCAGCATTTT	CASSSPSGRPVAQHF	NA	many	TRBV28	TRBJ1-5
TGTGCCAGCAGCCAAGATGGGCTAGCGGGGGCATCCTACGAGCAGTACTTC	CASSQDGLAGASYEQYF	TRBD2	few	TRBV4-2	TRBJ2-7
TGTGCCAGCAGCTTGCTAGCGGTAGAGAACAATGAGCAGTTCTTC	CASSLLAVENNEQFF	TRBD2	many	TRBV7-8	TRBJ2-1
TGTGCCAGTACCAGACTGGATATCGATGAGCAGTTCTTC	CASTRLDIDEQFF	NA	NA	TRBV21-1	TRBJ2-1
TGTGCCAGCAGTTTAGTAGGGGGGGGGAACTATGGCTACACCTTC	CASSLVGGGNYGYTF	NA	many	TRBV12-3/TRBV12-4	TRBJ1-2
TGTGCCAGCAGCACGCAGAGCTATGGCTACACCTTC	CASSTQSYGYTF	NA	NA	TRBV5-4	TRBJ1-2
TGCGCCAGCAGCCAAGATCGGAGGACTAGCGGGGGGACCTCCTACGCGCAGTACTTC	CASSQDRRTSGGTSYAQYF	TRBD2	many	TRBV4-3	TRBJ2-7
TGTGCCAGCAGCTTGGCCGGGACAGCCACCTACGAGCAGTACTTC	CASSLAGTATYEQYF	TRBD1	many	TRBV7-3	TRBJ2-7
TGCGCCAGCAGCCTTAGGCCTAGCGGGGGAACCAGCACAGATACGCAGTATTTT	CASSLRPSGGTSTDTQYF	TRBD2	many	TRBV5-1	TRBJ2-3
TGTGCCAGCAGTTCCGCAGGGGCGGGGACCTGGGAGCAGTACTTC	CASSSAGAGTWEQYF	NA	few	TRBV6-5	TRBJ2-7
TGCAGTGCTAGTGGGACGGACCCCTCCTATGGCTACACCTTC	CSASGTDPSYGYTF	NA	NA	TRBV20-1	TRBJ1-2
TGCAGTGCTAGTGAGGACACCTACGAGCAGTACTTC	CSASEDTYEQYF	NA	few	TRBV20-1	TRBJ2-7
TGCGCCAGCAGAGCGGTAGCGGGTTCCACAGATACGCAGTATTTT	CASRAVAGSTDTQYF	TRBD2	many	TRBV5-1	TRBJ2-3
TGTGCCAGCAGTTTATCCCGCGGGGGGCGGGTGGGCTACACCTTC	CASSLSRGGRVGYTF	NA	few	TRBV28	TRBJ1-2
TGCGCCAGCAGCCCGTGGGACAGTTCGCCCTACGAGCAGTACTTC	CASSPWDSSPYEQYF	TRBD1	NA	TRBV5-1	TRBJ2-7
TGTGCCAGCACCTGGGGTCCAGGACCCTACGAGCAGTACTTC	CASTWGPGPYEQYF	NA	many	TRBV27	TRBJ2-7
TGTGCCAGCAGCTTAGCCGGCCATGAGCAGTTCTTC	CASSLAGHEQFF	NA	NA	TRBV7-9	TRBJ2-1